Shown below are 5 T cell receptor beta chains from a single sample sequenced in a study of T cells in tumors after PD-1 blockade. The method was immunoSEQ multiplex PCR; TCRdb's version includes in-frame clones alone and lacks a portion of them. This table holds about 14,000 clones, roughly 85% found once. Material: PBMCs, obtained after anti-PD-1 treatment. These receptors came from a human donor with basal cell carcinoma.

This rearrangement joins TRBV5-1 to TRBJ2-3; the D is unclear. V was pared by 3 bases and J by 2 bases, with 10 bases between. Germline CDR1 and CDR2: SGHRS and YFSETQ. This CDR3 spans 14 amino acids. CDR3 residues: CASSSLIYTDTQYF. In nucleotides, the CDR3 is TGCGCCAGCAGCTCCTTAATATACACAGATACGCAGTATTTT.

The V gene is TRBV7-2, the J gene TRBJ2-2, with D perhaps being TRBD1 or TRBD2 (5 bases each). The CDR3 loop spans 14 amino acids. Germline lookup yields CDR1 SGHTA and CDR2 FQGNSA. Trimming removed 2 bases at V and 5 bases at J, with 9 bases between. The CDR3 DNA reads as TGTGCCAGCAGCTTAAGGGGCGGGACCGGGGAGCTGTTTTTT. Translation: CASSLRGGTGELFF. The entire variable domain, with the rest obtained from reference TRBV7-2 and TRBJ2-2, is as follows: GAGVSQSPSNKVTEKGKDVELRCDPISGHTALYWYRQSLGQGLEFLIYFQGNSAPDKSGLPSDRFSAERTGGSVSTLTIQRTQQEDSAVYLCASSLRGGTGELFFGEGSRLTVL.

The chain uses TRBV6-1 and TRBJ1-2, with 9 bases matching TRBD1. Losses at the gene ends were 5 bases for V and 6 bases for J; bases not matched to a gene: 4. CDR1 is MNHNS, CDR2 SASEGT, per germline. This CDR3 has 13 residues. This CDR3 reads CASSSGTGNGYTF. The DNA for the CDR3 is TGTGCCAGCAGTTCCGGGACAGGGAATGGCTACACCTTC.

A few counts support this clone. The genes are TRBV19 and TRBJ2-1; the D gene could be TRBD1 or TRBD2 (5 bases each). Looked up from germline, CDR1 is LNHDA and CDR2 is SQIVND (reference sequence). The V and J ends lost 4 bases and 3 bases respectively, with 10 bases between them. The CDR3 totals 14 residues. The CDR3 coding sequence is TGTGCCAGTAGTAATGTGGGGGTCTACAATGAGCAGTTCTTC. This translates into CASSNVGVYNEQFF. Looking up the rest from reference TRBV19 and TRBJ2-1 gives the full variable domain: DGGITQSPKYLFRKEGQNVTLSCEQNLNHDAMYWYRQDPGQGLRLIYYSQIVNDFQKGDIAEGYSVSREKKESFPLTVTSAQKNPTAFYLCASSNVGVYNEQFFGPGTRLTVL.

The V gene is TRBV19, the J gene TRBJ1-5, with D unclear. Germline V CDR1 and CDR2: LNHDA, SQIVND (reference sequence). Deletions cut 5 bases from V and 1 base from J, with 6 bases between. The CDR3 runs to 13 residues. CDR3 sequence (DNA): TGTGCCAGTAGTGGCGCAAGCAATCAGCCCCAGCATTTT. Translated, it gives CASSGASNQPQHF.